This is a list of T cell receptor beta chains from one sample in a study of T cell responses to AZD1222 COVID-19 vaccine. Repertoires were generated with immunoSEQ multiplex PCR, while TCRdb's copy carries only in-frame clones and drops some. The sample carries under 200,000 clones, 92% recorded once. The input for sequencing was peripheral blood, taken on day 0 of MenACWY control vaccination. The source is an adult in good health. The CDR3 runs from the conserved cysteine through the conserved F or W. A D gene is named only where the DNA matches it firmly.

15,TRBD1,TRBV5-1,TRBJ1-1,CASSWAGTGSTEAFF,TGCGCCAGCAGCTGGGCCGGGACAGGGAGCACTGAAGCTTTCTTT
16,TRBD1,TRBV3-1/TRBV3-2,TRBJ2-1,CASSQVAGQGWNEQFF,TGTGCCAGCAGCCAAGTTGCGGGACAGGGTTGGAATGAGCAGTTCTTC
13,TRBD1,TRBV5-6,TRBJ1-2,CASSFSGGNGYTF,TGTGCCAGCAGCTTCTCAGGGGGTAATGGCTACACCTTC
16,TRBD2,TRBV29-1,TRBJ2-1,CSVERRTSGKNNEQFF,TGCAGCGTTGAAAGGCGGACTAGCGGGAAGAACAATGAGCAGTTCTTC
15,TRBD1,TRBV9,TRBJ1-1,CASSPPGQGAPEAFF,TGTGCCAGCAGCCCTCCGGGACAGGGAGCCCCTGAAGCTTTCTTT
12,TRBD1,TRBV29-1,TRBJ2-4,CSTRQGANIQYF,TGCAGCACGAGACAGGGGGCAAACATTCAGTACTTC
16,NA,TRBV27,TRBJ1-2,CASTPLNPTYSNGYTF,TGTGCCAGCACCCCACTCAATCCGACGTACAGCAATGGCTACACCTTC
15,TRBD2,TRBV19,TRBJ2-5,CASSTLAGPRGTQYF,TGTGCCAGTAGTACTCTAGCGGGACCACGGGGGACCCAGTACTTC
13,NA,TRBV2,TRBJ1-2,CASSRDQAYGYTF,TGTGCCAGCAGTCGAGACCAGGCCTATGGCTACACCTTC
11,NA,TRBV29-1,TRBJ1-1,CSVWLNTEAFF,TGCAGCGTTTGGTTGAACACTGAAGCTTTCTTT
13,NA,TRBV6-2/TRBV6-3,TRBJ1-2,CASSIDGVYGYTF,TGTGCCAGCAGCATTGACGGCGTATATGGCTACACCTTC
18,NA,TRBV19,TRBJ2-6,CASSIGGRVAAGANVLTF,TGTGCCAGTAGTATAGGGGGCAGGGTAGCGGCTGGGGCCAACGTCCTGACTTTC
15,NA,TRBV3-1/TRBV3-2,TRBJ1-2,CASSHNRAPNYGYTF,TGTGCCAGCAGCCATAACCGAGCACCCAACTATGGCTACACCTTC
13,NA,TRBV3-1/TRBV3-2,TRBJ2-3,CASSRRSSDTQYF,TGTGCCAGCAGCCGAAGAAGCTCGGATACGCAGTATTTT
21,TRBD2,TRBV19,TRBJ2-1,CASSRGLGDRGLAGVFDEQFF,TGTGCCAGTAGTAGGGGTCTTGGGGACAGGGGACTAGCGGGGGTATTCGATGAGCAGTTCTTC
14,TRBD2,TRBV27,TRBJ2-5,CASGPSGFQETQYF,TGTGCCAGCGGCCCTAGCGGCTTCCAAGAGACCCAGTACTTC
12,TRBD1,TRBV27,TRBJ1-1,CARFTGVPEAFF,TGTGCCAGATTTACAGGGGTGCCTGAAGCTTTCTTT
12,TRBD1,TRBV6-5,TRBJ1-5,CASRTGDQPQHF,TGTGCCAGCAGAACAGGGGATCAGCCCCAGCATTTT
11,NA,TRBV5-1,TRBJ2-7,CASSADYEQYF,TGCGCCAGCAGCGCAGACTACGAGCAGTACTTC
13,NA,TRBV11-2,TRBJ1-1,CASSLDGQMQAFF,TGTGCCAGCAGCTTGGACGGACAGATGCAAGCTTTCTTT
12,NA,TRBV12-5,TRBJ2-3,CASGFEGDTQYF,TGTGCTAGTGGCTTCGAGGGAGATACGCAGTATTTT